This TCR beta chain was sequenced in a study of blood T cell repertoires in COVID-19. Whole-study context: The samples span acute and convalescent COVID-19 from the United States, Italy and Spain. Sample material is recorded as cDNA or gDNA derived from T cells, B-cell-depleted T cells, or PBMCs.

As processed by the authors: The assay estimated nucleated cells by amplifying reference gene primers. Clones were sequenced by immunoSEQ multiplex PCR, and TCRdb holds only the in-frame ones, with some missing. V and J calls and clone size are given by that table; D and trimming were obtained from the DNA. Of tens of thousands of clones in the sample, around nine tenths are singletons; the top ten hold approximately 4.8%. V lost 6 bases, J lost 3 bases, and 17 bases lay in between. The CDR3 spans 15 residues. Per germline, CDR1 MDHEN and CDR2 SYDVKM. The chain carries TRBV28 and TRBJ1-2, with a tentative D call TRBD1 (5 bases). The source of this sequence is a woman older than 75 with active COVID-19. Sample: peripheral blood. For the CDR3, the DNA is TGTGCCAGCAGGGCTATAAGCGGGGCTGACTATGGCTACACCTTC. It is translated as CASRAISGADYGYTF.